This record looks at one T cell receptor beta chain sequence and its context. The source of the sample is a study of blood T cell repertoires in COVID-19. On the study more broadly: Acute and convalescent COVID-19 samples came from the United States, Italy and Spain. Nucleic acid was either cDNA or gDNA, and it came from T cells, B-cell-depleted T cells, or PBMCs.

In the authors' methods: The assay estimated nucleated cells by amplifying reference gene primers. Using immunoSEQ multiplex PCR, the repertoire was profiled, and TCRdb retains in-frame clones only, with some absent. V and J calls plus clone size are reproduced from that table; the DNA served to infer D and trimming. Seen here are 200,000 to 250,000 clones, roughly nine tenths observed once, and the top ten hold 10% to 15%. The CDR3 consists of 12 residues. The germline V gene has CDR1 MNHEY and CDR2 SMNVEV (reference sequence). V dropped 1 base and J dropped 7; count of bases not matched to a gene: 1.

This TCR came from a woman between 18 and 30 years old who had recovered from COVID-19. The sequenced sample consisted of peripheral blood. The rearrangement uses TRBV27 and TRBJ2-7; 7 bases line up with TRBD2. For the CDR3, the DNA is TGTGCCAGCAGTTTATGGCGGGGGGAGCAGTACTTC. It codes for CASSLWRGEQYF.